The rows below give T cell receptor beta chains drawn from one sample of a study of Graves' ophthalmopathy and Graves' hyperthyroidism. TCRdb re-called the multiplex PCR reads with MiXCR, one entry per CDR3 protein. The data contain some 750,000 distinct CDR3 sequences, 40% of them seen just once; the ten biggest clones take up about 40%. The sequencing sample was made of peripheral blood. These receptors originate from an adult man with Graves' ophthalmopathy. Both conserved end residues are part of each CDR3. A D gene is named only where the DNA matches it firmly. Only part of the rows carry a size: once, few, many, or a class if the clone is expanded.

D	J	V	size	DNA	CDR3
.	TRBJ1-5	TRBV25-1	.	TGTGCCAGCAGTACCGACAGAGTGACCCAGCCCCAGCATTTT	CASSTDRVTQPQHF
.	TRBJ1-1	TRBV6-2/TRBV6-3	.	TGTGCCAGCAGTTACGGGGGCTCCTGGGGTAACACTGAAGCTTTCTTT	CASSYGGSWGNTEAFF
.	TRBJ1-2	TRBV29-1	.	TGCAGCTCAACAACAGGCGGCAGTGGCTACACCTTC	CSSTTGGSGYTF
.	TRBJ2-5	TRBV29-1	.	TGCAGCGTTGCGGTCAACCAAGAGACCCAGTACTTC	CSVAVNQETQYF
.	TRBJ1-2	TRBV2	many	TGTGCCAGCAGGGGACCTTTGGGGGGCTACACCTTC	CASRGPLGGYTF
.	TRBJ1-1	TRBV14	.	TGTGCCAGCAGCCAAGATCGTCGGACCTATTTGAACACTGAAGCTTTCTTT	CASSQDRRTYLNTEAFF
TRBD1	TRBJ1-1	TRBV7-9	few	TGTGCCAGCAGCCCCGGGACAGGAGATGAAGCTTTCTTT	CASSPGTGDEAFF
.	TRBJ2-7	TRBV19	many	TGTGCCAGTAGTATTGGGCAGGGCTACGAGCAGTACTTC	CASSIGQGYEQYF
.	TRBJ1-1	TRBV7-2	many	TGTGCCAGCAGCTTAGTGTGGATGAACACTGAAGCTTTCTTT	CASSLVWMNTEAFF
.	TRBJ1-4	TRBV24-1	many	TGTGCCACCAGTGATGGCCCTCAAGAAAAACTGTTTTTT	CATSDGPQEKLFF
.	TRBJ2-7	TRBV7-3	.	TGTGCCAGCAGCCAACGGACAGCAGGCGCCGTCTGCGAGCAGTACTTC	CASSQRTAGAVCEQYF
.	TRBJ1-1	TRBV9	few	TGTGCCAGCAGCGTAGCGGGGGCAGCGACTGAAGCTTTCTTT	CASSVAGAATEAFF
TRBD1	TRBJ2-6	TRBV29-1	once	TGCAGCGTTTCTAGGACAGGGGGCTCTGGGGCCAACGTCCTGACTTTC	CSVSRTGGSGANVLTF
.	TRBJ2-2	TRBV25-1	.	TGTGCCTGGAGTGTACGAATTGACACCGGGGAGCTGTTTTTT	CAWSVRIDTGELFF
.	TRBJ2-2	TRBV19	once	TGTGTCAGTACTCCTTCGGAGGGGAACACCGGGGAGCTGTTTTTT	CVSTPSEGNTGELFF
.	TRBJ2-3	TRBV11-2	.	TGTGCCAGCAGCTTAAATTCCTACACAGATACGCAGTATTTT	CASSLNSYTDTQYF
TRBD1	TRBJ1-2	TRBV7-9	many	TGTGCCAGCAGCTTTAGGGACAGTGATGGCTACACCTTC	CASSFRDSDGYTF
TRBD2	TRBJ2-7	TRBV7-9	few	TGTGCCAGCAGCTTAGGGGGGAAGACTAGCGGGGGGACGTACTTC	CASSLGGKTSGGTYF
.	TRBJ1-6	TRBV9	few	TGTGCCAGCAGTGGTGGGATGGCCCTCCACTTT	CASSGGMALHF
.	TRBJ1-1	TRBV2	.	TGTGCCAGCAGTGTCAGGGGCCTGGGGACTGAAGCTTTCTTT	CASSVRGLGTEAFF
TRBD1	TRBJ1-1	TRBV11-1	.	TGTGCCAGCAGTTTACAGAAACAGGGGACCATGAACACTGAAGCTTTCTTT	CASSLQKQGTMNTEAFF
TRBD1	TRBJ2-7	TRBV7-6	few	TGTGCCAGCAGCTTCTCTGGACAGGGGAAGATGAACGAGCAGTACTTC	CASSFSGQGKMNEQYF
.	TRBJ1-2	TRBV14	.	TGTGCCAGCAGCGGTAGACAGAGCTCGGGCTACACCTTC	CASSGRQSSGYTF
TRBD1	TRBJ1-5	TRBV6-5	.	TGTGCCAGCAGTCCAGGGGGATTTAAGAATCAGCCCCAGCATTTT	CASSPGGFKNQPQHF
TRBD1	TRBJ1-1	TRBV20-1	.	TGCAGTGCAATGGACAGGGGTCGGGGCACTGAAGCTTTCTTT	CSAMDRGRGTEAFF
.	TRBJ1-6	TRBV7-8	.	TGTGCCAGCAGCTTAGGTCGTGTGGGGCTACGTTCACCCCTCCACTTT	CASSLGRVGLRSPLHF
.	TRBJ2-1	TRBV25-1	.	TGTGCCAGCAGCGCCCGAGGAACTGGTGAGCAGTTCTTC	CASSARGTGEQFF
TRBD1	TRBJ1-2	TRBV15	many	TGTGCCACCAGCAGATCGGGACAGGGGGCGGGGTATGGCTACACCTTC	CATSRSGQGAGYGYTF
TRBD1	TRBJ1-6	TRBV10-3	many	TGTGCCATCAGTGTAGGACAGGGTAATTCACCCCTCCACTTT	CAISVGQGNSPLHF
TRBD1	TRBJ1-5	TRBV20-1	.	TGCAGTGCACGGGACAGGGGGCACAATCAGCCCCAGCATTTT	CSARDRGHNQPQHF
.	TRBJ1-5	TRBV7-2	many	TGTGCCAGCAGCTTAGCGCAAGGGAATCAGCCCCAGCATTTT	CASSLAQGNQPQHF
.	TRBJ2-7	TRBV2	.	TGTGCCATGGGGGATTACGAGCAGTACTTC	CAMGDYEQYF
.	TRBJ2-2	TRBV14	.	TGTGCCAGCAGCTTATTGACAGGCAAGACCGGGGAGCTGTTTTTT	CASSLLTGKTGELFF
.	TRBJ1-3	TRBV25-1	.	TGTGCCAGCAGCTACGACGACTCTGGAAACACCATATATTTT	CASSYDDSGNTIYF
TRBD2	TRBJ2-7	TRBV7-2	many	TGTGCCAGCAGCGACACCGGGACTAGGTCCTACGAGCAGTACTTC	CASSDTGTRSYEQYF
.	TRBJ1-1	TRBV25-1	few	TGTGCCAGCAGTTATAGGGGGGGTTACACTGAAGCTTTCTTT	CASSYRGGYTEAFF
.	TRBJ2-6	TRBV25-1	few	TGTGCCAGCCGCACCAGGGACACCCGGGCCAACGTCCTGACTTTC	CASRTRDTRANVLTF
TRBD1	TRBJ1-5	TRBV24-1	.	TGTGCCAGCAGTTTATCATGGACAGGGACTAAGCCCCAGCATTTT	CASSLSWTGTKPQHF
.	TRBJ1-5	TRBV28	few	TGTGCCAGTTCGGGGGGCCCCCAGCCCCAGCATTTT	CASSGGPQPQHF
TRBD1	TRBJ1-5	TRBV24-1	many	TGTGCCAGCAGTGACGCAGGGGGAAGGCAGCCCCAGCATTTT	CASSDAGGRQPQHF
.	TRBJ1-2	TRBV6-5	few	TGTGCCAGCAGTTACTCAGGCCATATAGCTAACTATGGCTACACCTTC	CASSYSGHIANYGYTF
.	TRBJ1-2	TRBV7-8	many	TGTGCCAGCAGCCCCCGAGTTGGAGGGTCGGGTAGTGGCTACACCTTC	CASSPRVGGSGSGYTF
TRBD1	TRBJ1-1	TRBV19	many	TGTGCCAGTCGACAGGGATCTGAGGCTTTCTTT	CASRQGSEAFF
.	TRBJ1-2	TRBV12-3/TRBV12-4	.	TGTGCCAGCAGGACAACAGGAAGCCTTAACTATGGCTACACCTTC	CASRTTGSLNYGYTF
TRBD2	TRBJ2-7	TRBV24-1	.	TGTGCCAGCAGTAGACGACTAGCGGGAGGGAATTACGAGCAGTACTTC	CASSRRLAGGNYEQYF
TRBD1	TRBJ1-6	TRBV10-3	few	TGTGCCAGCATGGGTTGGACAGGGAATAATTCACCCCTCCACTTT	CASMGWTGNNSPLHF
TRBD1	TRBJ2-6	TRBV7-9	many	TGTGCCAGCAGCCTTACAGGGGCTGGGGCCAACGTCCTGACTTTC	CASSLTGAGANVLTF
.	TRBJ1-2	TRBV7-9	few	TGTGCCAGCAGCTTACGTACAGCTAACACTAACTATGGCTACACCTTC	CASSLRTANTNYGYTF
.	TRBJ2-6	TRBV10-3	few	TGTGCCATCAGTGGACCCGGGGCCAACGTCCTGACTTTC	CAISGPGANVLTF